These 32 T cell receptor beta chains share one sample of origin, sequenced in a study of blood T cell repertoires in COVID-19. The table came from immunoSEQ multiplex PCR; TCRdb's copy has only in-frame clones and leaves some out. The sample carries over 200,000 clones, over 80% recorded once. The sequencing sample was made of PBMCs or T cells enriched from blood (not recorded which). These receptors were collected from a woman in her thirties or forties who had recovered from COVID-19.

The V call is TRBV5-1, the J call TRBJ1-1, with 7 nucleotides matching TRBD1. Germline CDR1 reads SGHRS; CDR2 reads YFSETQ. Unmatched junction bases numbered 17, after V lost 4 bases and J lost 2 bases. CDR3 size: 18 residues. The chain's CDR3 is CASSIDPTGQWGNTEAFF. The CDR3 DNA follows: TGCGCCAGCAGCATTGACCCGACAGGGCAGTGGGGAAACACTGAAGCTTTCTTT. The variable domain in full, with the rest retrieved from reference TRBV5-1 and TRBJ1-1, is KAGVTQTPRYLIKTRGQQVTLSCSPISGHRSVSWYQQTPGQGLQFLFEYFSETQRNKGNFPGRFSGRQFSNSRSEMNVSTLELGDSALYLCASSIDPTGQWGNTEAFFGQGTRLTVV.

The rearrangement uses TRBV2 and TRBJ2-1, with D possibly TRBD2 on 6 matching bases. V gave up 7 bases and J gave up 7 bases, with 8 bases separating them. This CDR3 contains 11 residues. CDR1 and CDR2 from the germline V gene are SNHLY and FYNNEI. The CDR3 DNA reads TGTGCCAGCACGGGGGATAATGAGCAGTTCTTC. It yields the protein CASTGDNEQFF.

The chain joins TRBV30 to TRBJ1-1, with D tentatively TRBD1 (5 bases). V lost 5 bases and J 5 bases, leaving 15 bases between the germline ends. This CDR3 region has 13 residues. Germline V gene sequence: CDR1 GTSNPN, CDR2 SVGIG (reference sequence). Here the CDR3 DNA reads TGTGCCTGGTTCGACCAGGGTTGGACTGAAGCTTTCTTT. Its translation is CAWFDQGWTEAFF.

V usage is TRBV5-1 and J usage is TRBJ1-1, with TRBD1 matching over 7 bases. The germline V gene encodes CDR1 SGHRS and CDR2 YFSETQ. The V gene end was trimmed by 3 bases and the J gene end by 0 bases; junction bases not matched to a gene: 14. The CDR3 is 18 residues long. In DNA form, the CDR3 reads TGCGCCAGCAGCTCAAGACCTTACAGGGGAGGTGTGAACACTGAAGCTTTCTTT. It codes for CASSSRPYRGGVNTEAFF.

DNA of the CDR3: TGTGCTAGTGGTTCCCCGACTAGCGGAAGCGGTGAGCAGTTCTTC. This codes for CASGSPTSGSGEQFF. The V call is TRBV12-5, the J call TRBJ2-1; TRBD2 aligns across 9 bases. With 4 bases clipped from V and 9 bases from J, the junction kept 10 bases outside the gene matches. CDR3 length: 15 residues. Per germline, CDR1 LGHNT and CDR2 FRNRAP.

The gene calls are TRBV30 and TRBJ1-5; TRBD1 matches 7 bases. Looked up from germline, CDR1 is GTSNPN and CDR2 is SVGIG (reference sequence). This CDR3 spans 14 amino acids. Losses at the gene ends were 2 bases for V and 2 bases for J; bases not matched to a gene: 3. The CDR3: CAWSLGTGNQPQHF. The CDR3 region has the DNA TGTGCCTGGAGTCTAGGGACAGGCAATCAGCCCCAGCATTTT.

This clone turned up a few times. The chain has TRBV5-4 and TRBJ2-3, with no clear D. The CDR3 loop spans 13 amino acids. In germline, CDR1 is SGHNT, CDR2 YYREEE (reference sequence). The ends were cut back, 1 base at V and 1 base at J, with 4 bases in the middle. The CDR3 DNA is TGTGCCAGCAGCTTGTCGGGCACAGATACGCAGTATTTT. This sequence encodes CASSLSGTDTQYF.

The chain combines TRBV4-2 with TRBJ2-2; 9 bases match TRBD2. This CDR3 has 17 residues. The germline CDR1 and CDR2 sequences are LGHNA and YNFKEQ. Unmatched junction bases numbered 9, after V lost 4 bases and J lost 3 bases. The CDR3 nucleotides are TGTGCCAGCAGCCCCCGGGGCGGGAGGGCCGACACCGGGGAGCTGTTTTTT. Translated, it gives CASSPRGGRADTGELFF.

The V and J genes are TRBV28 and TRBJ2-7; 10 bases align to TRBD1. CDR1 and CDR2 from the germline V gene are MDHEN and SYDVKM. V lost 6 bases, J lost 3 bases, and 8 bases stayed unmatched. The CDR3 covers 15 residues. CDR3 bases: TGTGCCAGCAGAGACGCCGGGGACAGGGGCTACGAGCAGTACTTC. It translates to CASRDAGDRGYEQYF.

This chain connects TRBV5-1 to TRBJ2-1; 14 bases fit TRBD2. Germline lookup yields CDR1 SGHRS and CDR2 YFSETQ. With V trimmed by 4 bases and J by 4 bases, 4 bases remained unmatched. There are 16 residues in the CDR3. This CDR3 is CASSIGLAGGYNEQFF. The CDR3 DNA reads as TGCGCCAGCAGCATCGGACTAGCGGGAGGATACAATGAGCAGTTCTTC.

The chain couples TRBV10-3 to TRBJ2-1; a weak D match, TRBD1 (6 bases). This CDR3 contains 15 residues. Germline V CDR1 and CDR2: ENHRY, SYGVKD. Trimming removed 0 bases from V and 7 bases from J, with 13 bases in between. CDR3 region: CAISESAQGGNEQFF. The CDR3 DNA reads TGTGCCATCAGTGAGTCGGCACAGGGCGGAAATGAGCAGTTCTTC.

The V and J genes are TRBV11-2 and TRBJ1-2; 7 nucleotides line up with TRBD1. The CDR3 consists of 16 residues. Germline trimming cut 4 bases from V and 5 bases from J; bases unmatched to any gene: 13. Germline CDR1 is SGHAT and CDR2 is FQNNGV. The CDR3 region is CASSSPRQGRGYGYTF. In nucleotides, the CDR3 is TGTGCCAGCAGCTCGCCAAGACAGGGCCGGGGATATGGCTACACCTTC.

The chain combines TRBV24-1 with TRBJ1-1; 10 bases fit TRBD1. This CDR3 has 17 amino acids. Germline values: CDR1 KGHDR, CDR2 SFDVKD. V lost 10 bases to trimming and J lost 10 bases; unmatched junction nucleotides: 23. In nucleotides, the CDR3 is TGTGCCACGAGGGAAGGACCGGGACAGGGGAAAGCTCGTGGAGCTTTCTTT. Protein sequence: CATREGPGQGKARGAFF.

V is TRBV18 and J is TRBJ1-1, with unresolved D. Germline values: CDR1 KGHSH, CDR2 LQKENI. The CDR3 loop spans 13 amino acids. Trimming took off 6 bases at V and 0 bases at J, with 8 bases between the two ends. Here the CDR3 DNA reads TGTGCCAGCTCCCGAGGGCTGAACACTGAAGCTTTCTTT. The encoded protein is CASSRGLNTEAFF. Variable domain in full (rest from reference TRBV18 and TRBJ1-1): NAGVMQNPRHLVRRRGQEARLRCSPMKGHSHVYWYRQLPEEGLKFMVYLQKENIIDESGMPKERFSAEFPKEGPSILRIQQVVRGDSAAYFCASSRGLNTEAFFGQGTRLTVV.

The chain combines TRBV2 with TRBJ1-4, with 10 bases lining up with TRBD1. The V gene end was trimmed by 6 bases and the J gene end by 7 bases; junction bases not matched to a gene: 8. Germline V gene lookup returns CDR1 SNHLY and CDR2 FYNNEI. There are 15 residues in the CDR3. For the CDR3, the DNA is TGTGCCAGCAGGTTAGACAGGGGGCGTGCTGAAAAACTGTTTTTT. This translates into CASRLDRGRAEKLFF.

The V and J genes are TRBV12-3 or TRBV12-4 and TRBJ1-2; D call uncertain. CDR3 length: 13 residues. The germline V and J ends were trimmed by 4 bases and 10 bases, with 16 bases remaining between them. The CDR3 DNA reads as TGTGCCAGCAGTTATTTACGGGGAACTCACTACACCTTC. As protein: CASSYLRGTHYTF.

The chain employs TRBV18 and TRBJ2-3, with 8 bases lining up with TRBD2. Germline lookup yields CDR1 KGHSH and CDR2 LQKENI. This CDR3 region has 16 residues. The trim removed 4 bases at V and 5 bases at J, leaving 11 bases unmatched. The CDR3 is CASSLSGGMGRDTQYF. CDR3 nucleotides: TGTGCCAGCTCACTCTCGGGGGGGATGGGCCGAGATACGCAGTATTTT.

The chain employs TRBV5-1 and TRBJ2-2; D not resolved. V shed 0 bases and J shed 2 bases, with 8 bases lying between them. The CDR3 is 15 amino acids. Germline V gene sequence: CDR1 SGHRS, CDR2 YFSETQ. The CDR3 here is CASSLGLLNTGELFF. CDR3 nucleotide sequence: TGCGCCAGCAGCTTGGGACTTTTAAACACCGGGGAGCTGTTTTTT. Looking up the rest from reference TRBV5-1 and TRBJ2-2 gives the full variable domain: KAGVTQTPRYLIKTRGQQVTLSCSPISGHRSVSWYQQTPGQGLQFLFEYFSETQRNKGNFPGRFSGRQFSNSRSEMNVSTLELGDSALYLCASSLGLLNTGELFFGEGSRLTVL.

This clone has a single count. The CDR3 reads CASSQGGSPTYEQYV. The CDR3 DNA is TGTGCCAGCAGCCAGGGCGGGAGCCCCACCTACGAGCAGTACGTC. This chain links TRBV14 with TRBJ2-7, with 7 bases aligning to TRBD2. The junction had 7 bases not matched to a gene; V was cut back by 3 bases and J by 2 bases. The germline CDR1 and CDR2 sequences are SGHDN and FVKESK. This CDR3 region has 15 residues.

The chain combines TRBV7-9 with TRBJ2-5; tentative D call: TRBD2 (7 bases). The CDR3 extends over 17 amino acids. With 5 bases removed from V and 3 bases from J, the gap between germline ends came to 22 bases. Germline CDR1 SEHNR, CDR2 FQNEAQ (reference sequence). The CDR3 protein is CASSPRGAGGPKETQYF. Here the CDR3 DNA reads TGTGCCAGCAGCCCCCGGGGGGCCGGGGGTCCCAAAGAGACCCAGTACTTC. The full variable domain, with the rest looked up from reference TRBV7-9 and TRBJ2-5, is DTGVSQNPRHKITKRGQNVTFRCDPISEHNRLYWYRQTLGQGPEFLTYFQNEAQLEKSRLLSDRFSAERPKGSFSTLEIQRTEQGDSAMYLCASSPRGAGGPKETQYFGPGTRLLVL.

The chain recombines TRBV10-3 with TRBJ2-2, with TRBD2 identical over 7 bases. CDR1 ENHRY and CDR2 SYGVKD come from the germline V gene. Germline trimming cut 5 bases from V and 3 bases from J; bases unmatched to any gene: 9. CDR3 size: 16 residues. The CDR3 is CAISQIAGRHTGELFF. The CDR3 region has the DNA TGTGCCATCAGTCAAATAGCGGGTCGGCACACCGGGGAGCTGTTTTTT.

The chain joins TRBV28 to TRBJ2-3, with 12 bases lining up with TRBD2. Germline CDR1 reads MDHEN; CDR2 reads SYDVKM. This CDR3 comprises 20 residues. Germline trimming cut 2 bases from V and 4 bases from J; bases unmatched to any gene: 16. The CDR3 sequence is CASSLNWDILLAGGSDTQYF. CDR3 DNA: TGTGCCAGCAGTTTAAATTGGGACATCTTACTAGCGGGAGGCTCAGATACGCAGTATTTT. The full variable domain, completed using reference TRBV28 and TRBJ2-3, is DVKVTQSSRYLVKRTGEKVFLECVQDMDHENMFWYRQDPGLGLRLIYFSYDVKMKEKGDIPEGYSVSREKKERFSLILESASTNQTSMYLCASSLNWDILLAGGSDTQYFGPGTRLTVL.

This chain connects TRBV11-3 to TRBJ1-2; 7 bases map to TRBD1. The germline gives CDR1 SGHNT, CDR2 YENEEA. The CDR3 spans 12 residues. J gave up 7 bases and V 5 bases, and 4 bases lay outside the gene matches. The CDR3 bases are TGTGCCAGCAGCCTCGGACAGGTTGGCTACACCTTC. Its protein is CASSLGQVGYTF. The entire variable domain, with the rest obtained from reference TRBV11-3 and TRBJ1-2, is as follows: EAGVVQSPRYKIIEKKQPVAFWCNPISGHNTLYWYLQNLGQGPELLIRYENEEAVDDSQLPKDRFSAERLKGVDSTLKIQPAELGDSAVYLCASSLGQVGYTFGSGTRLTVV.

This clone has a single count. The chain has TRBV28 and TRBJ1-2; no clear D. The V end was cut by 2 bases, the J end by 6 bases, with 13 bases between. The CDR3 contains 14 residues. Germline V gene data show CDR1 as MDHEN and CDR2 as SYDVKM. The CDR3 here is CASSLMGGYNGYTF. CDR3 in DNA: TGTGCCAGCAGTTTAATGGGAGGGTACAATGGCTACACCTTC.

The chain uses TRBV5-4 and TRBJ2-5, with a possible D match to TRBD1 (5 bases). CDR1 and CDR2 (germline): SGHNT, YYREEE (reference sequence). The V and J ends lost 1 base and 3 bases respectively, with 10 bases between them. This CDR3 has 14 residues. This CDR3 reads CASSLSRAEETQYF. Written as DNA, the CDR3 is TGTGCCAGCAGCTTGTCCAGGGCCGAAGAGACCCAGTACTTC.

This clone appeared once. For the CDR3, the DNA is TGTGCCAGCAGTCTAGCGTCTACACGCACAGATACGCAGTATTTT. Translating gives CASSLASTRTDTQYF. V gene TRBV7-2 combines with J gene TRBJ2-3, with D tentatively TRBD2 (6 bases). The V gene's germline CDR1 is SGHTA and CDR2 FQGNSA. V was clipped by 6 bases and J by 1 base, with 14 bases between them. This CDR3 has 15 residues.

This clone occurred once. The rearrangement uses TRBV5-4 and TRBJ2-7; D remains ambiguous. This CDR3 spans 13 amino acids. Trimming cost V 2 bases and J 1 base, with 7 bases left between them. Germline V gives CDR1 SGHNT, CDR2 YYREEE (reference sequence). CDR3 DNA: TGTGCCAGCAGCTTCGGTGAGTCCTACGAGCAGTACGTC. Encoded protein: CASSFGESYEQYV.

This sequence joins TRBV4-1 and TRBJ2-3, with 10 bases lining up with TRBD2. The CDR3 is 16 residues long. J gave up 2 bases and V 4 bases, and 6 bases lay outside the gene matches. Germline loops: CDR1 MGHRA, CDR2 YSYEKL. This chain's CDR3 is CASSPSGTSVTDTQYF. The CDR3, as DNA: TGCGCCAGCAGCCCCTCCGGGACTAGCGTCACAGATACGCAGTATTTT.

The chain carries TRBV18 and TRBJ2-3; 12 nucleotides match TRBD2. The CDR3 extends over 17 amino acids. After removal of 3 bases from V and 4 bases from J, the junction contained 8 bases not matched to a gene. Germline loops: CDR1 KGHSH, CDR2 LQKENI. The CDR3 loop reads CASSPYGLAGRSDTQYF. The CDR3 coding sequence is TGTGCCAGCTCACCGTACGGACTAGCGGGACGGTCAGATACGCAGTATTTT.

The CDR3 is CATSDRTGGHQPQHF. In DNA form, the CDR3 reads TGTGCCACCAGTGACAGGACAGGGGGCCATCAGCCCCAGCATTTT. The chain carries TRBV24-1 and TRBJ1-5; 11 bases are shared with TRBD1. Unmatched junction bases numbered 3, after V lost 4 bases and J lost 5 bases. The CDR3 is 15 amino acids. CDR1 and CDR2 from the germline V gene are KGHDR and SFDVKD.

The J gene is TRBJ1-5, the V gene TRBV2, with 10 positions matching TRBD1. After removal of 5 bases from V and 6 bases from J, the junction contained 4 bases not matched to a gene. The CDR3 length is 14 residues. The germline gives CDR1 SNHLY, CDR2 FYNNEI. As DNA, the CDR3 is TGTGCCAGCAGTCGGACAGGGGGAAGTCAGCCCCAGCATTTT. Translated, it gives CASSRTGGSQPQHF.

This clone occurred once. This chain links TRBV7-9 with TRBJ1-2; tentatively, D is TRBD1 (6 bases). This CDR3 spans 13 amino acids. Germline CDR1 and CDR2: SEHNR and FQNEAQ (reference sequence). V was clipped by 5 bases and J by 4 bases, with 11 bases between them. The CDR3 sequence: CASSPDSIYGYTF. CDR3 DNA sequence: TGTGCCAGCAGCCCGGACAGCATCTATGGCTACACCTTC.